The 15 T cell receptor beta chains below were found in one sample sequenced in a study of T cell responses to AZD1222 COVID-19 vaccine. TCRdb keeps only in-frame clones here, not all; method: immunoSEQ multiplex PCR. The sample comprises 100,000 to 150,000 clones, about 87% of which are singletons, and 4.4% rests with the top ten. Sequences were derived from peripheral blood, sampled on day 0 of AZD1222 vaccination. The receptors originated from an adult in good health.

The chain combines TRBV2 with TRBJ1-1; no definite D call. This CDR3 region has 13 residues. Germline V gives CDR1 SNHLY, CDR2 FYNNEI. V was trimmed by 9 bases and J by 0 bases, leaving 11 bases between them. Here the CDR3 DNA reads TGTGCCAGTACGGTCTACATGAACACTGAAGCTTTCTTT. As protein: CASTVYMNTEAFF.

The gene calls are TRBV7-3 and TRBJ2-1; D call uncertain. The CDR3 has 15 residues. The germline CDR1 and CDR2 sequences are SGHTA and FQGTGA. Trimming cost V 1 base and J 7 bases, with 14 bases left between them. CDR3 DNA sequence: TGTGCCAGCAGCTTAAGTCAATCAGACTCAAATGAGCAGTTCTTC. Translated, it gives CASSLSQSDSNEQFF.

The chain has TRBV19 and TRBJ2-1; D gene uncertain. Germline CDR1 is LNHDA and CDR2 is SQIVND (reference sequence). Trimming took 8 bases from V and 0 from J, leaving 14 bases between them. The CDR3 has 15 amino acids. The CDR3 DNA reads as TGTGCCAGTTCGAATTTGGCGGCCTCCTACAATGAGCAGTTCTTC. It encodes CASSNLAASYNEQFF.

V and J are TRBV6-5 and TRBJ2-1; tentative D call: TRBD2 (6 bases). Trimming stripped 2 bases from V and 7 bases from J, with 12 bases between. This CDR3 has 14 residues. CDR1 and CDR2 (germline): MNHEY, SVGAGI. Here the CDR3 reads CASSYVGSGNEQFF. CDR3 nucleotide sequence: TGTGCCAGCAGTTACGTCGGGAGTGGGAATGAGCAGTTCTTC.

The CDR3 DNA is TGTGCCAGCAGCGTGGAGGGGACGGTCCACGAGCAGTACTTC. Protein product: CASSVEGTVHEQYF. V gene TRBV9 combines with J gene TRBJ2-7, with a possible D match to TRBD2 (6 bases). This CDR3 contains 14 residues. V gave up 2 bases and J gave up 5 bases, with 14 bases separating them. Germline lookup yields CDR1 SGDLS and CDR2 YYNGEE.

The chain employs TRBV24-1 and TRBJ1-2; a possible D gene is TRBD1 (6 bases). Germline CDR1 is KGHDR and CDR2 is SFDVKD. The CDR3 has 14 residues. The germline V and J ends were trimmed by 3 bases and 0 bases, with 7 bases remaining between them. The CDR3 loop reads CATSDRQANYGYTF. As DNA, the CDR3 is TGTGCCACCAGTGATCGACAGGCTAACTATGGCTACACCTTC.

CDR3 nucleotide sequence: TGTGCCAGCAGCGTAGGAGCAGATGCCGCGAACACCGGGGAGCTGTTTTTT. This codes for CASSVGADAANTGELFF. The genes are TRBV9 and TRBJ2-2, with D unclear. This CDR3 spans 17 amino acids. The ends were cut back, 0 bases at V and 0 bases at J, with 12 bases in the middle. CDR1 SGDLS and CDR2 YYNGEE come from the germline V gene.

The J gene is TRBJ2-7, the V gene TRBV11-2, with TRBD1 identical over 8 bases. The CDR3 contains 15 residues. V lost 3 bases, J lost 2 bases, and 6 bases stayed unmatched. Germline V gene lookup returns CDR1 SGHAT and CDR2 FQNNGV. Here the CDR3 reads CASSLMGQEAYEQYF. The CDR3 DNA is TGTGCCAGCAGCTTGATGGGACAGGAGGCCTACGAGCAGTACTTC. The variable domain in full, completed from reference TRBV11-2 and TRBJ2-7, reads EAGVAQSPRYKIIEKRQSVAFWCNPISGHATLYWYQQILGQGPKLLIQFQNNGVVDDSQLPKDRFSAERLKGVDSTLKIQPAKLEDSAVYLCASSLMGQEAYEQYFGPGTRLTVT.

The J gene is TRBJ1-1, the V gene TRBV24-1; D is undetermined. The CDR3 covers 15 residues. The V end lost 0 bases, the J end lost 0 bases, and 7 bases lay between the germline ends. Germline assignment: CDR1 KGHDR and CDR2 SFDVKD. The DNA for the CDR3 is TGTGCCACCAGTGATTTGATGGGATTGAACACTGAAGCTTTCTTT. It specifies CATSDLMGLNTEAFF.

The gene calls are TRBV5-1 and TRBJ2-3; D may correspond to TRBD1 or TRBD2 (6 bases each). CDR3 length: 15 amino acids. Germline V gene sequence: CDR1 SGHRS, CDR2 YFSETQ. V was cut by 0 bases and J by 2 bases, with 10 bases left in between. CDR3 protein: CASSLATGATDTQYF. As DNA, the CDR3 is TGCGCCAGCAGCTTGGCCACGGGGGCCACAGATACGCAGTATTTT.

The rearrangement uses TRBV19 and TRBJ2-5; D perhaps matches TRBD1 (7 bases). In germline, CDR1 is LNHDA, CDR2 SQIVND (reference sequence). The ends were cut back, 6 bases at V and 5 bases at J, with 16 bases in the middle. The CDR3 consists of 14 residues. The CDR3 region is CASSNTGAGETQYF. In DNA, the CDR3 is TGTGCCAGTAGCAACACAGGGGCGGGGGAGACCCAGTACTTC.

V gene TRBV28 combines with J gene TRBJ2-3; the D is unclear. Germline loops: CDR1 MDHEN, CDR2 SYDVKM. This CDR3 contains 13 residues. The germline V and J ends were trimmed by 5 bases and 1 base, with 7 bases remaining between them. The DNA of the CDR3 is TGTGCCAGCAGTGCGACTGGCACAGATACGCAGTATTTT. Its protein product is CASSATGTDTQYF.

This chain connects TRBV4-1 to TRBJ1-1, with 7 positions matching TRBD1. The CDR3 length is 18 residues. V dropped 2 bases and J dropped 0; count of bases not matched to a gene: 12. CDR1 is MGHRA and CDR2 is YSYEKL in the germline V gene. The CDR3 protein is CASSQWTGPRGMNTEAFF. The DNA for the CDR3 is TGCGCCAGCAGCCAATGGACAGGCCCAAGGGGCATGAACACTGAAGCTTTCTTT.

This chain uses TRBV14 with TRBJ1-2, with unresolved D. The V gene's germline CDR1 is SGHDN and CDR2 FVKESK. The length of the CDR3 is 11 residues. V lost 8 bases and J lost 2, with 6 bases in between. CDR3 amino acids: CASQGNYGYTF. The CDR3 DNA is TGTGCCAGCCAAGGGAACTATGGCTACACCTTC.

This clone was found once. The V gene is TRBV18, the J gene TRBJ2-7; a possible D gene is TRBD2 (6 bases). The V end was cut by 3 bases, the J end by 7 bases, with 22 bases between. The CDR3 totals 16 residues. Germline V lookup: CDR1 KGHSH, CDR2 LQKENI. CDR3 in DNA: TGTGCCAGCTCACCCACTGGGGTAGCTAGCGTCCAAGAGCAGTACTTC. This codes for CASSPTGVASVQEQYF.